A single sample is the source of the 14 T cell receptor beta chains below, sequenced in a study of cytomegalovirus exposure and HLA in healthy donors. The primer mix had 60 Vbeta and 13 Jbeta primers. The protocol was immunoSEQ multiplex PCR, while the TCRdb copy is restricted to in-frame clones and leaves out a portion. The sample holds tens of thousands of clones, under 85% seen once. The sample taken for sequencing was PBMCs. The receptors originated from a male donor in good health and CMV-seronegative.

The CDR3 region has the DNA TGTGCCAGCAGCCTACGGACAGGGGGGATAAACACTGAAGCTTTCTTT. This gives the protein CASSLRTGGINTEAFF. V gene TRBV5-5 combines with J gene TRBJ1-1; 10 bases agree with TRBD1. This CDR3 contains 16 residues. CDR1 is SGHKS and CDR2 is YYEKEE in the germline V gene (reference sequence). The trim removed 4 bases at V and 2 bases at J, leaving 8 bases unmatched.

This clone was found a few times. The chain combines TRBV28 with TRBJ1-5; 9 nucleotides align to TRBD1. The CDR3 loop spans 15 amino acids. From germline, CDR1 is MDHEN and CDR2 SYDVKM. J gave up 6 bases and V 7 bases, and 10 bases lay outside the gene matches. The CDR3 bases are TGTGCCAGCATCCCGGGACAGGGTCTTTTTCAGCCCCAGCATTTT. Translation gives CASIPGQGLFQPQHF.

The CDR3 spells CASSRFQRERTDTQYF. The CDR3 nucleotides are TGTGCCAGCTCACGGTTTCAGCGGGAGCGCACAGATACGCAGTATTTT. The chain employs TRBV18 and TRBJ2-3, with TRBD2 matching 8 bases. CDR1 is KGHSH and CDR2 is LQKENI in the germline V gene. The CDR3 runs to 16 residues. Trimming cost V 4 bases and J 1 base; bases outside gene matches: 7. The variable domain in full, with the rest retrieved from reference TRBV18 and TRBJ2-3, is NAGVMQNPRHLVRRRGQEARLRCSPMKGHSHVYWYRQLPEEGLKFMVYLQKENIIDESGMPKERFSAEFPKEGPSILRIQQVVRGDSAAYFCASSRFQRERTDTQYFGPGTRLTVL.

The chain links TRBV9 to TRBJ2-3; TRBD2 agrees at 8 bases. CDR1 is SGDLS and CDR2 is YYNGEE in the germline V gene. The V segment lost 0 bases and the J segment 2 bases; nucleotides outside the gene matches: 8. The CDR3 length is 17 residues. CDR3 amino acids: CASSVGRGGQITDTQYF. In DNA, the CDR3 is TGTGCCAGCAGCGTAGGTCGGGGGGGACAAATCACAGATACGCAGTATTTT.

The genes are TRBV2 and TRBJ2-3, with 9 bases lining up with TRBD2. Germline values: CDR1 SNHLY, CDR2 FYNNEI. The CDR3 contains 15 residues. The V and J ends lost 6 bases and 2 bases, in that order; junction bases with no gene match: 6. The CDR3 protein is CASSSPSGATDTQYF. The CDR3 bases are TGTGCCAGCAGCTCCCCTAGCGGGGCCACAGATACGCAGTATTTT. The full variable domain, its missing parts supplied by reference TRBV2 and TRBJ2-3, is EPEVTQTPSHQVTQMGQEVILRCVPISNHLYFYWYRQILGQKVEFLVSFYNNEISEKSEIFDDQFSVERPDGSNFTLKIRSTKLEDSAMYFCASSSPSGATDTQYFGPGTRLTVL.

The J gene is TRBJ2-3, the V gene TRBV2, with 9 bases fitting TRBD1. Unmatched junction bases numbered 6, after V lost 6 bases and J lost 2 bases. The germline CDR1 and CDR2 sequences are SNHLY and FYNNEI. CDR3 length equals 15 residues. The DNA for the CDR3 is TGTGCCAGCAGCAACCGGGACAGGGACACAGATACGCAGTATTTT. This sequence encodes CASSNRDRDTDTQYF. The full variable domain, with the rest looked up from reference TRBV2 and TRBJ2-3, is EPEVTQTPSHQVTQMGQEVILRCVPISNHLYFYWYRQILGQKVEFLVSFYNNEISEKSEIFDDQFSVERPDGSNFTLKIRSTKLEDSAMYFCASSNRDRDTDTQYFGPGTRLTVL.

The chain links TRBV28 to TRBJ1-2; 8 bases line up with TRBD1. The CDR3 runs to 13 residues. Germline lookup yields CDR1 MDHEN and CDR2 SYDVKM. V was clipped by 5 bases and J by 7 bases; unmatched bases: 6. The CDR3 loop is CASSPQGGLGYTF. The DNA for the CDR3 is TGTGCCAGCAGTCCACAGGGGGGGCTTGGCTACACCTTC.

This clone has only one observation. The rearrangement joins TRBV6-5 to TRBJ1-1; a possible D gene is TRBD1 (5 bases). Germline CDR1 is MNHEY and CDR2 is SVGAGI. The CDR3 is made up of 14 amino acids. Trimming pared 11 bases from V and 5 bases from J, leaving 21 bases between. CDR3 bases: TGTGCCGCTTGGGGAAGGGTGGGGGGAACTGAAGCTTTCTTT. Its protein is CAAWGRVGGTEAFF.

This chain uses TRBV19 with TRBJ1-1; 10 bases match TRBD1. The CDR3 loop spans 18 amino acids. Trimming cost V 2 bases and J 3 bases; bases outside gene matches: 12. CDR1 LNHDA and CDR2 SQIVND come from the germline V gene (reference sequence). The CDR3 DNA reads as TGTGCCAGTAGTATATGGCAGGGGGACAGGGGATTGGACACTGAAGCTTTCTTT. It specifies CASSIWQGDRGLDTEAFF.

The chain joins TRBV7-6 to TRBJ1-1; D unresolved. Germline CDR1 SGHVS, CDR2 FNYEAQ. The CDR3 is 15 residues long. The V end was cut by 7 bases, the J end by 1 base, with 16 bases between. The CDR3 DNA reads TGTGCCAGCACTTTACTATCGGCGCCGAACACTGAAGCTTTCTTT. As protein: CASTLLSAPNTEAFF.

This chain connects TRBV12-5 to TRBJ1-2; TRBD1 agrees at 7 bases. CDR1 is LGHNT, CDR2 FRNRAP, per germline. Losses at the gene ends were 1 base for V and 5 bases for J; bases not matched to a gene: 10. CDR3 length equals 16 residues. This CDR3 is CASGLADPGTEYGYTF. DNA of the CDR3: TGTGCTAGTGGTTTGGCGGATCCCGGGACAGAATATGGCTACACCTTC.

CDR3 bases: TGTGCCAGTACCCCCGGACTGGCCTACGGAAACACCATATATTTT. This encodes CASTPGLAYGNTIYF. The chain is built from TRBV19 and TRBJ1-3; D is unresolved. Germline-derived CDR1 and CDR2 are LNHDA and SQIVND (reference sequence). This CDR3 comprises 15 residues. Trimming stripped 7 bases from V and 4 bases from J, with 17 bases between.

CDR3 sequence reads: CASSPDNYEQYF. CDR3 coding DNA: TGTGCCAGCAGCCCGGACAACTACGAGCAGTACTTC. The chain uses TRBV9 and TRBJ2-5, with D perhaps TRBD1 (5 bases). The J call may be in error: the DNA end matches TRBJ2-7 better. This CDR3 spans 12 amino acids. The V gene's germline CDR1 is SGDLS and CDR2 YYNGEE.

The CDR3 DNA reads TGTGCCAGCAGTTCCCCCTCTACTAGTTACGAGCAGTACTTC. It translates to CASSSPSTSYEQYF. The chain employs TRBV27 and TRBJ2-7, with D possibly being TRBD2 (5 bases). The CDR3 spans 14 residues. The V end lost 4 bases, the J end lost 4 bases, and 14 bases lay between the germline ends. Germline values: CDR1 MNHEY, CDR2 SMNVEV (reference sequence).